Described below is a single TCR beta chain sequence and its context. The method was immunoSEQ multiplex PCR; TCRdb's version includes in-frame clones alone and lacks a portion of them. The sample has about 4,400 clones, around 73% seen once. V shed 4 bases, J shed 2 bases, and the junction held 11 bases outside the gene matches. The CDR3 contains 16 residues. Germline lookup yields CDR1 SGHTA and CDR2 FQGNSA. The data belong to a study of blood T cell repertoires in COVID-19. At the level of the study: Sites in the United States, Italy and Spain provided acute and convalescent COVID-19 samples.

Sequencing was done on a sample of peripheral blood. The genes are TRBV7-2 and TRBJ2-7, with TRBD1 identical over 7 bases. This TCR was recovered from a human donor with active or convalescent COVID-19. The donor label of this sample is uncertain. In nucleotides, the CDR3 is TGTGCCAGCAGCTCCCGACAGGGCGACCGCACCTACGAGCAGTACTTC. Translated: CASSSRQGDRTYEQYF.